These 24 T cell receptor beta chains came from one sample sequenced in a study of blood T cells in healthy people across ages (dated by TCRdb to between 2014 and 2016). The method was 5' RACE. For sequencing, an Illumina HiSeq 2500 was employed. A second PCR of about 6 to 11 cycles was run with a J-beta primer mix and a sample-barcoded 5' primer. The public reads were quality trimmed at Q25 with fastp and then assembled into clones with MiXCR by TCRdb, keeping productive beta chains. Rows with one shared CDR3 protein collapse into an entry with the most common genes and DNA. The sample table holds approximately 1.5 million distinct CDR3 sequences, of which approximately 39% were seen once. In total, the top ten clones hold more than 4% of the sample. The sequencing input was blood. Receptors originate from a woman between 18 and 29 years old in good health.

This chain connects TRBV29-1 to TRBJ1-5; 10 nucleotides match TRBD1. Trimming removed 4 bases from V and 1 base from J; junction bases left unmatched: 1. The CDR3 consists of 14 residues. Germline CDR1 and CDR2: SQVTM and ANQGSEA. The chain's CDR3 is CSVGTGGSNQPQHF. The CDR3 DNA reads TGCAGCGTTGGGACAGGGGGAAGCAATCAGCCCCAGCATTTT.

This clonotype has only a few counts. The chain employs TRBV6-1 and TRBJ1-1; D is possibly TRBD1 (5 bases). The CDR3 is made up of 12 amino acids. Trimming pared 2 bases from V and 13 bases from J, leaving 14 bases between. In germline, CDR1 is MNHNS, CDR2 SASEGT. CDR3 DNA: TGTGCCAGCAGTGAATCGGGACTCGGTGTTTTCTTT. Its protein is CASSESGLGVFF.

The table lists this clonotype with a few counts. DNA of the CDR3: TGTGCCAGCAGTGTCCCCGGGACCCATACTGGTGAGCAGTTCTTC. It yields the protein CASSVPGTHTGEQFF. V and J are TRBV6-5 and TRBJ2-1; D possibly uses TRBD1 or TRBD2 (5 bases each). V dropped 5 bases and J dropped 9 bases, with 20 bases sitting between them. This CDR3 has 15 residues. Germline V gene data show CDR1 as MNHEY and CDR2 as SVGAGI.

The gene calls are TRBV29-1 and TRBJ2-5, with TRBD1 identical over 7 bases. The germline V gene encodes CDR1 SQVTM and CDR2 ANQGSEA. The CDR3 spans 12 residues. CDR3 DNA sequence: TGCAGTCATTTAGGGGGCAGGGAGACCCAGTACTTC. Translating it yields CSHLGGRETQYF.

This clonotype has a handful of counts. CDR3 nucleotide sequence: TGCAGTGCTAGCCGGGAGCCGAATTCACCCCTCCACTTT. Amino acid sequence: CSASREPNSPLHF. The V gene is TRBV20-1, the J gene TRBJ1-6, with unresolved D. The CDR3 contains 13 residues. Trimming took 3 bases from V and 7 from J, leaving 10 bases between them. Germline loops: CDR1 DFQATT, CDR2 SNEGSKA (reference sequence).

The V call is TRBV6-5, the J call TRBJ2-1, with 10 bases aligning to TRBD2. The CDR3 length is 16 residues. V shed 0 bases, J shed 5 bases, and the junction held 4 bases outside the gene matches. The V gene's germline CDR1 is MNHEY and CDR2 SVGAGI. CDR3 region: CASSYSILAGDNEQFF. The CDR3, as DNA: TGTGCCAGCAGTTACTCGATCCTAGCGGGGGACAATGAGCAGTTCTTC.

This clonotype was seen a single time. This chain links TRBV7-9 with TRBJ2-2; D might be TRBD1 (5 bases). The CDR3 is 13 amino acids. Germline-derived CDR1 and CDR2 are SEHNR and FQNEAQ (reference sequence). V lost 9 bases to trimming and J lost 4 bases, with 12 bases between them. The CDR3 DNA reads TGTGCCAGTCGGATCCAGGGCACCGGGGAGCTGTTTTTT. Translating it yields CASRIQGTGELFF.

The V and J genes are TRBV10-3 and TRBJ1-1, with D unclear. Trimming shortened V by 3 bases and J by 1 base, and 9 bases separated the two germline ends. Germline V gene data show CDR1 as ENHRY and CDR2 as SYGVKD. The CDR3 is 14 amino acids. CDR3 amino acids: CAISEWEKNTEAFF. For the CDR3, the DNA is TGTGCCATCAGTGAATGGGAAAAGAACACTGAAGCTTTCTTT.

This clonotype appeared once. The chain's CDR3 is CASSEGGANVLTF. CDR3 nucleotides: TGCGCCAGCAGTGAGGGTGGGGCCAACGTCCTGACTTTC. V and J are TRBV10-1 and TRBJ2-6, with D unclear. V lost 2 bases and J lost 3, with 2 bases in between. Germline V gene sequence: CDR1 WNHNN, CDR2 SYGVQD (reference sequence). The length of the CDR3 is 13 residues.

This clonotype was counted between two and nine times. The chain employs TRBV9 and TRBJ1-5; 7 positions match TRBD1. CDR3 length: 15 amino acids. V trimming: 2 bases; J trimming: 3 bases; junction bases outside the gene matches: 5. The germline gives CDR1 SGDLS, CDR2 YYNGEE. The CDR3 region has the DNA TGTGCCAGCAGCGTTGGACAGGCCCCCAATCAGCCCCAGCATTTT. Amino acid sequence: CASSVGQAPNQPQHF.

The chain is built from TRBV27 and TRBJ1-1; 7 bases are shared with TRBD1. The CDR3 consists of 12 residues. In germline, CDR1 is MNHEY, CDR2 SMNVEV (reference sequence). The ends lost 9 bases at V and 4 bases at J; junction bases unmatched: 5. CDR3 in amino acids: CASTGAGTEAFF. CDR3 in DNA: TGTGCCAGTACAGGGGCCGGCACTGAAGCTTTCTTT.

The chain is built from TRBV12-3 or TRBV12-4 and TRBJ2-7; perhaps TRBD1 as D (5 bases). The CDR3 is made up of 15 amino acids. The V gene lost 5 bases and the J gene lost 0 bases, with 14 bases spanning the gap. DNA for the CDR3: TGTGCCAGCAGTGCGAACAGGCAGCCCTCCTACGAGCAGTACTTC. This encodes CASSANRQPSYEQYF.

The V gene is TRBV20-1, the J gene TRBJ1-5, with unresolved D. From germline, CDR1 is DFQATT and CDR2 SNEGSKA (reference sequence). Trimming removed 2 bases from V and 4 bases from J, with 9 bases in between. The CDR3 is made up of 13 amino acids. The DNA for the CDR3 is TGCAGTGCTAGATTGGTGGGGAATCAGCCCCAGCATTTT. This translates into CSARLVGNQPQHF.

This chain uses TRBV5-1 with TRBJ1-2; D call uncertain. CDR1 is SGHRS and CDR2 is YFSETQ in the germline V gene. V was cut by 3 bases and J by 8 bases, with 8 bases left in between. The CDR3 has 11 residues. CDR3 residues: CASSYFGGYTF. The CDR3, as DNA: TGCGCCAGCAGCTACTTCGGAGGCTACACCTTC.

This clonotype was found once. CDR3 in amino acids: CSASFTSGGAYEQYF. The CDR3 nucleotides are TGCAGTGCTAGCTTTACTAGCGGGGGAGCCTACGAGCAGTACTTC. The chain has TRBV20-1 and TRBJ2-5, with 11 bases matching TRBD2. The DNA end is a closer match to TRBJ2-7, so the J assignment may be wrong. Germline lookup yields CDR1 DFQATT and CDR2 SNEGSKA (reference sequence). CDR3 length: 15 residues.

J is TRBJ2-2 and V is TRBV28; possibly TRBD2 for D (6 bases). The CDR3 loop spans 15 amino acids. The V gene lost 4 bases and the J gene lost 7 bases, with 16 bases spanning the gap. Germline V gene data show CDR1 as MDHEN and CDR2 as SYDVKM. As DNA, the CDR3 is TGTGCCAGCAGTTCGCGCATCACTAGCAACGGGGAGCTGTTTTTT. Residues: CASSSRITSNGELFF.

The chain joins TRBV20-1 to TRBJ2-1; D uncertain. Germline CDR1 is DFQATT and CDR2 is SNEGSKA (reference sequence). The CDR3 extends over 14 amino acids. V was trimmed by 0 bases and J by 9 bases, leaving 15 bases between them. CDR3 DNA: TGCAGTGCTAGAGATCATTCAGCGTGGGGTGAGCAGTTCTTC. Encoded protein: CSARDHSAWGEQFF.

This chain links TRBV19 with TRBJ1-2; no clear D gene. This CDR3 contains 13 residues. With 3 bases removed from V and 6 bases from J, the gap between germline ends came to 11 bases. CDR1 LNHDA and CDR2 SQIVND come from the germline V gene (reference sequence). The CDR3 nucleotides are TGTGCCAGTAGTATTGGGCAGAACCATGGCTACACCTTC. Translating gives CASSIGQNHGYTF.

This clonotype showed up just once. The V gene is TRBV7-2, the J gene TRBJ2-7; D is possibly TRBD2 (5 bases). CDR3 length: 16 amino acids. With 1 base removed from V and 7 bases from J, the gap between germline ends came to 20 bases. Looked up from germline, CDR1 is SGHTA and CDR2 is FQGNSA. The CDR3 DNA is TGTGCCAGCAGCTTAGTCAGCGGTGGGCTTCTAAAGGAGCAGTACTTC. It translates to CASSLVSGGLLKEQYF.

The chain combines TRBV4-1 with TRBJ2-1, with 11 bases matching TRBD2. The J call may be faulty, since TRBJ2-7 better matches the DNA end. Germline CDR1 reads MGHRA; CDR2 reads YSYEKL. The CDR3 contains 15 residues. CDR3: CASSPGTSGVNEQYF. The CDR3 nucleotides read TGCGCCAGCAGCCCGGGGACTAGCGGAGTGAATGAGCAGTACTTC.

This clonotype was recorded only once. This chain connects TRBV2 to TRBJ1-1; D is uncertain. The germline V gene encodes CDR1 SNHLY and CDR2 FYNNEI. The CDR3 contains 14 residues. The ends were cut back, 0 bases at V and 3 bases at J, with 8 bases in the middle. The CDR3 DNA sequence: TGTGCCAGCAGTGAAGCCCGGGTCGACACTGAAGCTTTCTTT. Translating gives CASSEARVDTEAFF.

The CDR3 protein is CASSSPRDASSYNEQFF. Here the CDR3 DNA reads TGTGCCAGCAGCTCTCCCCGGGACGCCAGCTCCTACAATGAGCAGTTCTTC. This rearrangement joins TRBV11-2 to TRBJ2-1, with D possibly called TRBD1 or TRBD2 (5 bases each). V shed 4 bases and J shed 0 bases, with 16 bases lying between them. Germline values: CDR1 SGHAT, CDR2 FQNNGV. The CDR3 sequence is 17 residues long.

This clonotype was observed a handful of times. The chain uses TRBV9 and TRBJ2-1, with 7 bases aligning to TRBD2. The J segment lost 6 bases and the V segment lost 4 bases, leaving 10 bases of the junction unmatched. This CDR3 contains 15 residues. Per the germline V gene, CDR1 is SGDLS and CDR2 is YYNGEE. The CDR3 here is CASSTPRENLNEQFF. The CDR3 bases are TGTGCCAGCAGCACCCCGCGGGAGAACCTCAATGAGCAGTTCTTC.

The chain couples TRBV7-2 to TRBJ1-2; no definite D call. With 5 bases removed from V and 4 bases from J, the gap between germline ends came to 8 bases. This CDR3 is 12 amino acids long. Per the germline V gene, CDR1 is SGHTA and CDR2 is FQGNSA. CDR3 amino acids: CASSRTVYGYTF. CDR3 bases: TGTGCCAGCAGCCGGACGGTCTATGGCTACACCTTC.